The rows below give T cell receptor beta chains drawn from one sample of a study of shared clonotypes between healthy human individuals. The protocol was immunoSEQ multiplex PCR, while the TCRdb copy is restricted to in-frame clones and leaves out a portion. This table has 100,000 to 120,000 clones, about 63% appearing once. Sequenced sample: memory CD8+ T cells sorted from blood. The receptor source for this set is a woman under 40 in good health. The CDR3 runs from the conserved cysteine through the conserved F or W. A D gene is named only where the DNA matches it firmly. Some rows mark clone size as missing; the rest say once, few, many or name a class of expanded clone.

>TRBD2|TRBJ2-7|-|15|TRBV5-5
CASSSGLASVYEQYF
TGTGCCAGCAGCTCGGGACTAGCGTCGGTTTACGAGCAGTACTTC
>-|TRBJ2-7|-|15|TRBV25-1
CASSAETGVTYEQYF
TGTGCCAGCAGTGCCGAGACAGGTGTTACCTACGAGCAGTACTTC
>-|TRBJ2-1|-|11|TRBV20-1
CSASEYNEQFF
TGCAGTGCTAGTGAGTACAATGAGCAGTTCTTC
>-|TRBJ2-7|-|16|TRBV27
CASSLDTGTFSYEQYF
TGTGCCAGCAGTCTGGACACGGGGACTTTCAGCTACGAGCAGTACTTC
>-|TRBJ2-3|-|16|TRBV28
CASSDFGRGGTDTQYF
TGTGCCAGCAGTGACTTCGGCAGGGGAGGCACAGATACGCAGTATTTT
>-|TRBJ2-7|-|14|TRBV27
CASSLSQGNHEQYF
TGTGCCAGCAGTTTATCGCAGGGTAACCACGAGCAGTACTTC
>-|TRBJ2-7|-|14|TRBV5-1
CASSSYREDYEQYF
TGCGCCAGCAGCTCTTACAGGGAGGATTACGAGCAGTACTTC
>TRBD2|TRBJ2-1|-|15|TRBV4-1
CASSPPSGRKDEQFF
TGCGCCAGCAGCCCACCAAGCGGGAGGAAAGATGAGCAGTTCTTC
>-|TRBJ1-5|once|14|TRBV15
CATSRGEENQPQHF
TGTGCCACCAGCAGAGGTGAGGAGAATCAGCCCCAGCATTTT
>TRBD2|TRBJ2-1|-|18|TRBV19
CASSLTPGLAGEGGEQFF
TGTGCCAGTAGTTTAACTCCGGGACTAGCGGGGGAAGGCGGTGAGCAGTTCTTC
>-|TRBJ1-4|many|14|TRBV28
CASSFRQDSKKLFF
TGTGCCAGCAGTTTTAGGCAGGATTCAAAAAAACTGTTTTTT
>-|TRBJ2-1|-|15|TRBV4-1
CATRPVGREDNEQFF
TGCGCCACCAGGCCGGTAGGAAGGGAAGACAATGAGCAGTTCTTC
>TRBD1|TRBJ1-4|-|17|TRBV4-2
CASSQEAGGTGSEKLFF
TGTGCCAGCAGCCAAGAGGCTGGTGGGACAGGGAGTGAAAAACTGTTTTTT
>-|TRBJ2-7|-|14|TRBV6-6
CASSYSIGMGEQYF
TGTGCCAGCAGTTATAGTATAGGGATGGGCGAGCAGTACTTC
>TRBD1|TRBJ1-1|-|16|TRBV7-9
CASSFPTGQANTEAFF
TGTGCCAGCAGCTTCCCTACGGGACAGGCGAACACTGAAGCTTTCTTT
>-|TRBJ1-3|many|16|TRBV18
CASSPQTDSSGNTIYF
TGTGCCAGCTCACCCCAGACGGATAGCTCTGGAAACACCATATATTTT
>-|TRBJ2-7|-|12|TRBV5-1
CASRPDGYEQYF
TGCGCCAGCAGACCGGACGGGTACGAGCAGTACTTC
>TRBD2|TRBJ2-1|-|13|TRBV9
CASSVGGSHEQFF
TGTGCCAGCAGCGTAGGCGGGAGCCATGAGCAGTTCTTC
>-|TRBJ2-3|-|13|TRBV5-3
CASSPPDTDTQYF
TGTGCCAGCAGCCCCCCCGACACAGATACGCAGTATTTT
>-|TRBJ1-2|few|13|TRBV28
CASIAAGFGGYTF
TGTGCCAGCATTGCGGCAGGGTTTGGTGGCTACACCTTC
>-|TRBJ2-7|-|16|TRBV5-4
CASSQEPRSLRYEQYF
TGTGCCAGCAGCCAAGAGCCTAGAAGCTTGCGGTACGAGCAGTACTTC
>-|TRBJ2-2|few|12|TRBV27
CASSQLTGELFF
TGTGCCAGCAGCCAGCTCACCGGGGAGCTGTTTTTT
>TRBD2|TRBJ2-7|-|16|TRBV7-9
CASSLVASGKVKEQYF
TGTGCCAGCAGCTTAGTCGCTAGCGGGAAGGTGAAGGAGCAGTACTTC
>-|TRBJ2-5|many|15|TRBV6-6
CASSPSPRVGETQYF
TGTGCCAGCAGTCCCTCCCCCAGGGTAGGGGAGACCCAGTACTTC
>TRBD1|TRBJ1-5|many|17|TRBV7-2
CASSLDRTGICIEPQHF
TGTGCCAGCAGCTTAGACCGGACAGGGATTTGTATCGAGCCCCAGCATTTT
>TRBD2|TRBJ2-7|once|18|TRBV4-1
CASSQDAIAGIGFGEQYF
TGCGCCAGCAGCCAAGACGCGATAGCGGGAATTGGTTTCGGCGAGCAGTACTTC
>-|TRBJ2-3|-|15|TRBV11-2
CASSLVGTSTDTQYF
TGTGCCAGCAGCTTAGTGGGGACTAGCACAGATACGCAGTATTTT
>-|TRBJ2-7|-|15|TRBV29-1
CSVGEAQTGPYEQYF
TGCAGCGTTGGTGAGGCTCAGACGGGGCCCTACGAGCAGTACTTC
>-|TRBJ1-5|-|13|TRBV2
CASTEQGGQPQHF
TGTGCCAGCACTGAGCAGGGTGGTCAGCCCCAGCATTTT